The clone carrying this T cell receptor beta chain was seen more than once but under ten times. The data were obtained in a study of response to subunit inactivated influenza vaccine. TCRdb used MiXCR to reprocess the RT-PCR reads, holding one entry per CDR3 protein. This table holds 700,000 to 900,000 distinct CDR3 sequences, 21% found once. The V end lost 2 bases, the J end lost 6 bases, and 11 bases lay between the germline ends. From germline, CDR1 is MNHNY and CDR2 SVGAGI (reference sequence). This CDR3 is 13 amino acids long. This sequence originates from a man aged 50 to 59 who received an inactivated influenza vaccine. This specimen consisted of PBMCs from blood, obtained roughly 5 days after vaccination. The rearrangement joins TRBV6-6 to TRBJ2-7, with D perhaps matching TRBD2 (6 bases). CDR3 DNA: TGTGCCAGCAGTTACCTGACCGGGGGCGAGCAGTACTTC. This encodes CASSYLTGGEQYF.